The 7 T cell receptor beta chains presented below share a single source sample, sequenced in a study of CD8+CD57+ T cells in acquired aplastic anemia. The template for TCR beta VDJ and CDR3 sequence profiling was genomic DNA. In TCRdb, the reads were re-called with MiXCR into one record per CDR3 protein. The sample holds about 130,000 distinct CDR3 sequences, 40% to 60% seen once. The sample taken for sequencing was sorted CD4+, CD8+, or CD8+CD57+ T cells (not recorded which) from PBMCs. The source of these receptors is a human donor in good health, serving as a control.

This chain uses TRBV7-8 with TRBJ2-7, with 8 bases that match TRBD2. CDR1 and CDR2 (germline): SGHVS, FQNEAQ. CDR3 length equals 16 residues. The V and J ends lost 4 bases and 2 bases, in that order; junction bases with no gene match: 10. In nucleotides, the CDR3 is TGTGCCAGCAGCTCGGTTAGCGGGACGGACCCCTACGAGCAGTACTTC. It specifies CASSSVSGTDPYEQYF.

This clonotype was counted at least ten times. The chain has TRBV6-4 and TRBJ2-7, with 11 positions matching TRBD1. The germline V gene has CDR1 MRHNA and CDR2 SNTAGT. Germline trimming cut 5 bases from V and 7 bases from J; bases unmatched to any gene: 4. This CDR3 is built from 13 residues. CDR3 in amino acids: CASSRDRGKEQYF. DNA of the CDR3: TGTGCCAGCAGTCGGGACAGGGGGAAGGAGCAGTACTTC.

At least ten counts were recorded for this clonotype. This chain links TRBV30 with TRBJ1-5; D is undetermined. The CDR3 totals 13 residues. Germline assignment: CDR1 GTSNPN and CDR2 SVGIG (reference sequence). Trimming removed 1 base at V and 2 bases at J, with 6 bases between. CDR3: CAWSDQGNQPQHF. CDR3 in DNA: TGTGCCTGGAGTGATCAGGGCAATCAGCCCCAGCATTTT.

The gene calls are TRBV19 and TRBJ2-3; the D is unclear. Trimming removed 9 bases at V and 0 bases at J, with 16 bases between. Germline V gives CDR1 LNHDA, CDR2 SQIVND (reference sequence). CDR3 length: 15 residues. The CDR3 bases are TGTGCCAGCAGCCCCGGCGCCCGAAGCACAGATACGCAGTATTTT. It codes for CASSPGARSTDTQYF.

A note on this clonotype: Compared with germline, one end of the junction differs, possibly owing to a read error. The CDR3 nucleotides are TGTGCCAGTAGCATAGAGAACAGGGAGGATACGCAGTATTTT. As protein: CASSIENREDTQYF. The chain employs TRBV19 and TRBJ2-3; a weak D match, TRBD1 (6 bases). The CDR3 is 14 amino acids. Germline-derived CDR1 and CDR2 are LNHDA and SQIVND (reference sequence).

This clonotype came up many times. The rearrangement uses TRBV7-2 and TRBJ2-2, with a weak D call TRBD1 (5 bases). Germline CDR1 SGHTA, CDR2 FQGNSA. Trimming cost V 1 base and J 2 bases, with 11 bases left between them. The CDR3 contains 16 residues. CDR3 sequence: CASSLGARENTGELFF. CDR3 DNA: TGTGCCAGCAGCTTAGGGGCCAGGGAAAACACCGGGGAGCTGTTTTTT.

The gene calls are TRBV20-1 and TRBJ2-1; D could derive from TRBD1 or TRBD2 (5 bases each). Germline V gene sequence: CDR1 DFQATT, CDR2 SNEGSKA (reference sequence). This CDR3 region has 18 residues. With 3 bases removed from V and 0 bases from J, the gap between germline ends came to 21 bases. The CDR3 is CSASSQDLGAFSYNEQFF. In DNA, the CDR3 is TGCAGTGCTAGCAGCCAAGACCTCGGGGCGTTCTCCTACAATGAGCAGTTCTTC.